This TCR beta chain is from a study of PD-L1 blockade in urothelial cancer. Study background: Most of the 29 patients were men whose urothelial cancer was bladder-origin. General study results and limits: Below-median pretreatment blood TCR clonality was associated with improved progression-free and overall survival.

CDR1 is SGHVS and CDR2 is FNYEAQ in the germline V gene. V lost 0 bases, J lost 7 bases, and 5 bases stayed unmatched. The CDR3 is 15 amino acids. Synthetic spike-ins, TCR analog templates, were added into each PCR. The protocol was immunoSEQ multiplex PCR, while the TCRdb copy is restricted to in-frame clones and leaves out a portion. The data show around 110,000 clones, around 90% seen once. On this clone itself: No antigen is known for it.

As for time point: peripheral blood 6 weeks after treatment start. Each patient's cancer was a locally advanced or metastatic urothelial carcinoma. The material was PBMCs, obtained around atezolizumab (anti-PD-L1) treatment. The sequence derives from a man aged 55 to 70 with urothelial cancer. This chain uses TRBV7-6 with TRBJ2-1; 8 bases are shared with TRBD1. CDR3 sequence (DNA): TGTGCCAGCAGCTTAGCCAACCGACAGGGGAATGAGCAGTTCTTC. It is translated as CASSLANRQGNEQFF.